Listed here are 28 T cell receptor beta chains from one sample, sequenced in a study of blood T cell repertoires in COVID-19. Generated by immunoSEQ multiplex PCR, the TCRdb table keeps only in-frame clones and is missing some. The sample consists of about 150,000 clones, approximately 91% of them appearing once. Sequencing input: peripheral blood. The receptors originated from a young man with COVID-19, enrolled during active disease.

The sample holds one count of this clone. This sequence joins TRBV11-2 and TRBJ2-4, with a possible D match to TRBD2 (7 bases). CDR1 is SGHAT and CDR2 is FQNNGV in the germline V gene. V was shortened by 5 bases and J by 5 bases, with 16 bases between the two germline ends. CDR3 length: 15 residues. CDR3 amino acids: CASSPLAGAENIQYF. The CDR3 bases are TGTGCCAGCAGCCCTTTGGCGGGGGCCGAAAACATTCAGTACTTC.

V is TRBV19 and J is TRBJ1-1, with 9 bases matching TRBD1. Germline V gives CDR1 LNHDA, CDR2 SQIVND (reference sequence). The CDR3 length is 15 residues. The J segment lost 1 base and the V segment lost 2 bases, leaving 2 bases of the junction unmatched. The CDR3 loop reads CASSITGGGNTEAFF. In DNA, the CDR3 is TGTGCCAGTAGTATAACAGGGGGCGGGAACACTGAAGCTTTCTTT.

CDR3 sequence reads: CASSLPQGGGYTF. The DNA of the CDR3 is TGTGCCAGCAGTTTACCTCAGGGAGGTGGCTACACCTTC. This chain links TRBV12-3 or TRBV12-4 with TRBJ1-2, with D possibly matching TRBD1 (5 bases). V was pared by 2 bases and J by 7 bases, with 11 bases between. The CDR3 is made up of 13 amino acids.

This chain joins TRBV18 and TRBJ2-4; 7 nucleotides match TRBD2. V was pared by 5 bases and J by 1 base, with 8 bases of the junction left unmatched. The length of the CDR3 is 16 residues. Germline CDR1 reads KGHSH; CDR2 reads LQKENI. The CDR3 sequence: CASSVISGSAKNIQYF. CDR3 nucleotide sequence: TGTGCCAGCTCAGTAATTAGCGGGTCGGCCAAAAACATTCAGTACTTC.

The table lists this clone with a count of one. The V gene is TRBV29-1, the J gene TRBJ1-2; perhaps TRBD1 as D (5 bases). Germline V lookup: CDR1 SQVTM, CDR2 ANQGSEA. The CDR3 runs to 14 residues. Trimming removed 5 bases from V and 4 bases from J, with 17 bases in between. CDR3 loop: CSVSPPHRSYGYTF. The CDR3 coding sequence is TGCAGCGTTTCCCCCCCCCACAGGTCCTATGGCTACACCTTC.

This chain joins TRBV27 and TRBJ2-7; maybe TRBD1 (5 bases). Trimming removed 2 bases from V and 2 bases from J, with 13 bases in between. Germline CDR1 reads MNHEY; CDR2 reads SMNVEV (reference sequence). The CDR3 consists of 15 residues. The CDR3 region is CASSLRGRYTYEQYF. The CDR3 DNA follows: TGTGCCAGCAGTTTAAGGGGCCGATACACCTACGAGCAGTACTTC.

This rearrangement joins TRBV6-6 to TRBJ1-4; 9 bases are a match to TRBD1. Losses at the gene ends were 11 bases for V and 7 bases for J; bases not matched to a gene: 8. From germline, CDR1 is MNHNY and CDR2 SVGAGI (reference sequence). The CDR3 is 13 residues long. As DNA, the CDR3 is TGTGCCGCAAGGGGACAGGGTTTTGAAAAACTGTTTTTT. It translates to CAARGQGFEKLFF.

The chain employs TRBV2 and TRBJ2-2, with 9 nucleotides matching TRBD1. This CDR3 spans 14 amino acids. The V gene end was trimmed by 6 bases and the J gene end by 6 bases; junction bases not matched to a gene: 5. Germline CDR1 SNHLY, CDR2 FYNNEI. CDR3 sequence: CASSRDRAAGELFF. The CDR3 DNA reads TGTGCCAGCAGCCGGGACAGGGCGGCCGGGGAGCTGTTTTTT.

V gene TRBV27 combines with J gene TRBJ1-6, with D maybe TRBD1 (6 bases). Per the germline V gene, CDR1 is MNHEY and CDR2 is SMNVEV (reference sequence). The CDR3 spans 15 residues. V was clipped by 9 bases and J by 7 bases, with 19 bases between them. The CDR3 sequence: CASSGQSIGNSPLHF. The DNA for the CDR3 is TGTGCCAGTTCAGGACAGAGCATAGGGAATTCACCCCTCCACTTT.

The chain recombines TRBV28 with TRBJ2-3; 9 bases match TRBD2. V was pared by 1 base and J by 0 bases, with 5 bases of the junction left unmatched. The length of the CDR3 is 17 residues. Germline CDR1 reads MDHEN; CDR2 reads SYDVKM. CDR3 residues: CASSLLASGASTDTQYF. The CDR3 coding sequence is TGTGCCAGCAGTTTATTGGCTAGCGGGGCCAGCACAGATACGCAGTATTTT.

V usage is TRBV27 and J usage is TRBJ1-6, with 7 bases fitting TRBD1. The CDR3 loop spans 13 amino acids. From germline, CDR1 is MNHEY and CDR2 SMNVEV (reference sequence). V dropped 5 bases and J dropped 11; count of bases not matched to a gene: 6. CDR3: CASSPSRGTPLHF. CDR3 DNA: TGTGCCAGCAGTCCCTCCAGGGGGACACCCCTCCACTTT.

The chain couples TRBV27 to TRBJ2-7; 12 bases line up with TRBD2. The J segment lost 4 bases and the V segment lost 2 bases, leaving 9 bases of the junction unmatched. Germline lookup yields CDR1 MNHEY and CDR2 SMNVEV (reference sequence). CDR3 length: 17 residues. The CDR3, as DNA: TGTGCCAGCAGTTTAGGACTAGCGGGAACCCTAGGGTACGAGCAGTACTTC. Its translation is CASSLGLAGTLGYEQYF.

This clone was seen a single time. The chain uses TRBV6-2 or TRBV6-3 and TRBJ1-1; 9 nucleotides line up with TRBD1. The V and J ends lost 5 bases and 4 bases, in that order; junction bases with no gene match: 11. Germline V gene data show CDR1 as MNHEY and CDR2 as SVGEGT. This CDR3 is built from 16 residues. The CDR3 nucleotides read TGTGCCAGCAGTCAAGAAACCGGGACAGGGACCACTGAAGCTTTCTTT. It is translated as CASSQETGTGTTEAFF.

The chain recombines TRBV28 with TRBJ2-7; 11 nucleotides align to TRBD2. CDR3 length: 15 amino acids. V was clipped by 4 bases and J by 9 bases; unmatched bases: 11. Germline V lookup: CDR1 MDHEN, CDR2 SYDVKM. This CDR3 reads CASSYLVGTSGLQYF. The CDR3 nucleotides read TGTGCCAGCAGTTACCTGGTAGGGACTAGCGGTTTGCAGTACTTC.

V gene TRBV7-9 combines with J gene TRBJ2-1; 7 bases line up with TRBD2. J lost 0 bases, V lost 6 bases, and 14 bases had no gene match. Germline-derived CDR1 and CDR2 are SEHNR and FQNEAQ (reference sequence). The CDR3 length is 18 residues. The CDR3 nucleotides are TGTGCCAGCAGTCACACCCTAGCGGTAAAAAGCTCCTACAATGAGCAGTTCTTC. Translation gives CASSHTLAVKSSYNEQFF.

This sequence joins TRBV9 and TRBJ2-3; 8 bases are shared with TRBD1. The V gene end was trimmed by 0 bases and the J gene end by 7 bases; junction bases not matched to a gene: 10. The CDR3 consists of 16 residues. The V gene's germline CDR1 is SGDLS and CDR2 YYNGEE. The CDR3 DNA is TGTGCCAGCAGCGTAGGAAATAGGACAGGGCGAAATACGCAGTATTTT. Translating gives CASSVGNRTGRNTQYF. The complete variable domain, with remaining parts taken from reference TRBV9 and TRBJ2-3, reads DSGVTQTPKHLITATGQRVTLRCSPRSGDLSVYWYQQSLDQGLQFLIQYYNGEERAKGNILERFSAQQFPDLHSELNLSSLELGDSALYFCASSVGNRTGRNTQYFGPGTRLTVL.

The chain is built from TRBV7-9 and TRBJ2-3, with no clear D. CDR1 is SEHNR and CDR2 is FQNEAQ in the germline V gene (reference sequence). The CDR3 loop spans 14 amino acids. The V gene lost 1 base and the J gene lost 0 bases, with 5 bases spanning the gap. The DNA of the CDR3 is TGTGCCAGCAGCTTAGTTCGTAGCACAGATACGCAGTATTTT. Protein product: CASSLVRSTDTQYF.

The CDR3 region has the DNA TGTGCCACCTACGGGGGGGGACACGAGCAGTACTTC. Translating gives CATYGGGHEQYF. This chain uses TRBV27 with TRBJ2-7; TRBD2 matches at 8 bases. Per germline, CDR1 MNHEY and CDR2 SMNVEV (reference sequence). The CDR3 is 12 amino acids. V shed 10 bases, J shed 5 bases, and the junction held 7 bases outside the gene matches.

The rearrangement uses TRBV29-1 and TRBJ2-7; D may be TRBD2 (5 bases). V shed 3 bases and J shed 6 bases, with 15 bases lying between them. CDR1 and CDR2 (germline): SQVTM, ANQGSEA. This CDR3 has 13 amino acids. DNA of the CDR3: TGCAGCGTTGAGCCCGCCGCTCGGGGCGAGCAGTACTTC. Protein sequence: CSVEPAARGEQYF.

There are a few counts of this clone. V is TRBV28 and J is TRBJ2-7, with 14 bases that match TRBD2. This CDR3 spans 15 amino acids. CDR1 MDHEN and CDR2 SYDVKM come from the germline V gene. Losses at the gene ends were 6 bases for V and 4 bases for J; bases not matched to a gene: 5. The CDR3 reads CASRLTSGRGYEQYF. The CDR3 DNA sequence: TGTGCCAGCAGGCTGACTAGCGGGAGGGGGTACGAGCAGTACTTC.

V gene TRBV10-3 combines with J gene TRBJ2-7; TRBD1 might be the D (6 bases). There are 15 residues in the CDR3. V shed 6 bases and J shed 0 bases, with 15 bases lying between them. Germline CDR1 ENHRY, CDR2 SYGVKD. As DNA, the CDR3 is TGTGCCATCAGAGGGGGTAGTGGGGGCTCCTACGAGCAGTACTTC. It codes for CAIRGGSGGSYEQYF.

V is TRBV10-3 and J is TRBJ1-2, with 8 bases matching TRBD1. Trimming cost V 6 bases and J 3 bases; bases outside gene matches: 6. Germline CDR1 reads ENHRY; CDR2 reads SYGVKD. This CDR3 is built from 14 residues. The CDR3 DNA reads TGTGCCATCAGCCCGACAGGGGTCGACTATGGCTACACCTTC. It yields the protein CAISPTGVDYGYTF.

The chain recombines TRBV28 with TRBJ1-2; D is uncertain. V lost 5 bases and J 8 bases, leaving 12 bases between the germline ends. The CDR3 contains 12 residues. CDR1 is MDHEN and CDR2 is SYDVKM in the germline V gene. CDR3 region: CASSDRGWGYTF. Written as DNA, the CDR3 is TGTGCCAGCAGTGACCGCGGGTGGGGCTACACCTTC.

The rearrangement uses TRBV14 and TRBJ1-3; D uncertain. Deletions cut 1 base from V and 0 bases from J, with 4 bases between. Germline-derived CDR1 and CDR2 are SGHDN and FVKESK. The CDR3 has 14 amino acids. The CDR3: CASSQVSSGNTIYF. CDR3 nucleotide sequence: TGTGCCAGCAGCCAAGTATCCTCTGGAAACACCATATATTTT.

The count of this clone is one. V usage is TRBV7-2 and J usage is TRBJ2-1, with 9 bases identical to TRBD2. Trimming took 2 bases from V and 10 from J; bases not matched to a gene: 9. CDR1 and CDR2 (germline): SGHTA, FQGNSA. The CDR3 runs 15 residues. Written as DNA, the CDR3 is TGTGCCAGCAGCTTACAGCCTAGCGGGAATATCGAGCAGTTCTTC. As protein: CASSLQPSGNIEQFF.

The CDR3 loop is CAWRSDGSNEQFF. The CDR3 region has the DNA TGTGCCTGGAGGAGCGACGGGAGCAATGAGCAGTTCTTC. V usage is TRBV30 and J usage is TRBJ2-1, with D perhaps matching TRBD2 (6 bases). The V gene's germline CDR1 is GTSNPN and CDR2 SVGIG (reference sequence). The length of the CDR3 is 13 residues. V gave up 3 bases and J gave up 6 bases, with 12 bases separating them.

The chain has TRBV5-6 and TRBJ2-7, with 8 bases matching TRBD1. There are 14 residues in the CDR3. With V trimmed by 0 bases and J by 5 bases, 4 bases remained unmatched. CDR1 SGHDT and CDR2 YYEEEE come from the germline V gene. CDR3 nucleotide sequence: TGTGCCAGCAGCTTGGTGGACAGGGTACACGAGCAGTACTTC. Protein sequence: CASSLVDRVHEQYF.

The J gene is TRBJ1-2, the V gene TRBV6-5, with D unresolved. With 4 bases removed from V and 2 bases from J, the gap between germline ends came to 11 bases. The CDR3 covers 14 residues. The germline V gene encodes CDR1 MNHEY and CDR2 SVGAGI. The CDR3 is CASSSNPVNYGYTF. DNA for the CDR3: TGTGCCAGCAGTTCCAATCCAGTGAACTATGGCTACACCTTC.